This T cell receptor (beta chain) was observed in a study of blood T cell repertoires in COVID-19. Study details: Donors in the United States, Italy and Spain gave samples during acute or convalescent COVID-19. T cells, B-cell-depleted T cells, or PBMCs provided the cDNA or gDNA that served as material.

Sequencing was performed with immunoSEQ multiplex PCR; in TCRdb, only in-frame clones are kept and a portion is missing. Of about 99,000 clones listed, about 80% are singletons. Trimming cost V 2 bases and J 2 bases, with 13 bases left between them. The CDR3 spans 15 residues. The germline V gene encodes CDR1 LNHDA and CDR2 SQIVND (reference sequence). The sequenced sample was peripheral blood. The clonotype was recovered from a man in his fifties or sixties with acute or convalescent COVID-19. The chain has TRBV19 and TRBJ2-7, with a tentative D call TRBD2 (5 bases). This CDR3 reads CASSITSWGAYEQYF. The CDR3 DNA follows: TGTGCCAGTAGTATAACATCTTGGGGAGCCTACGAGCAGTACTTC.